This T cell receptor beta chain came from a study of shared clonotypes between healthy human individuals. About the study: Two women and three men aged 18 to 49 made up the donors. Plates per donor: three CD4 naive, three CD4 memory, two CD8 naive, one CD8 memory.

On this clone itself: Its specificity is not known. Other DNA sequences within the sample encode an identical CDR3.

This CDR3 has 13 amino acids. Germline CDR1 is GTSNPN and CDR2 is SVGIG (reference sequence). The junction had 4 bases not matched to a gene; V was cut back by 4 bases and J by 4 bases. Findings and limits, study-wide: Clonotypes shared by all four sorted-subset donors had higher generation probabilities than non-shared clonotypes. Of the naive CD4 clonotypes, approximately 5% were shared across a few donors.

Clones were read by immunoSEQ multiplex PCR, and TCRdb kept only the in-frame ones, dropping some. Of some 1,600,000 clones detected, under 99% appear once; the ten largest clones hold approximately 0.45%. This receptor was taken from a man aged 30 to 45 in good health. V is TRBV30 and J is TRBJ2-3, with 8 bases aligning to TRBD2. The sequencing input was naive CD4+ T cells sorted from blood. The subset denotes: CD45RA+ positively selected. The CDR3 region is CAWTGLVPDTQYF. The CDR3 bases are TGTGCCTGGACGGGACTAGTCCCAGATACGCAGTATTTT.